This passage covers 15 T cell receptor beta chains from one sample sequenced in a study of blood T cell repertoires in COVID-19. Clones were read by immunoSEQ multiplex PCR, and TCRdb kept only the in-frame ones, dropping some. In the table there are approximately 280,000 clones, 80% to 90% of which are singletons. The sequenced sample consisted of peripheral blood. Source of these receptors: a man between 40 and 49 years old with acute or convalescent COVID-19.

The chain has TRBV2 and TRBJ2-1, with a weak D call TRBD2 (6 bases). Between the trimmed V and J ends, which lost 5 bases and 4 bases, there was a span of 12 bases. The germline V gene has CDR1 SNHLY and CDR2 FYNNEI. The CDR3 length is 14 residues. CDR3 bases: TGTGCCAGCAGTCCCTGGAGGGCGTACAATGAGCAGTTCTTC. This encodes CASSPWRAYNEQFF.

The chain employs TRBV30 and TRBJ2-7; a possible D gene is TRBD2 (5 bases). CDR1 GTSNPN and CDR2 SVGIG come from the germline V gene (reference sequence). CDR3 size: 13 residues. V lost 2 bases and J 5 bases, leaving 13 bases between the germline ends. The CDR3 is CAWSWTSEDEQYF. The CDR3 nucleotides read TGTGCCTGGAGTTGGACTTCCGAGGACGAGCAGTACTTC.

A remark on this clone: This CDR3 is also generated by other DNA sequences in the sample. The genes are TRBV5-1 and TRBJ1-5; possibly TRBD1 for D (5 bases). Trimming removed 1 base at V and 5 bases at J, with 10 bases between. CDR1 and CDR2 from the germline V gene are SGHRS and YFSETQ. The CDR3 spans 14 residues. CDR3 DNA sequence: TGCGCCAGCAGCTTGACGGGAGGGGATCAGCCCCAGCATTTT. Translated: CASSLTGGDQPQHF.

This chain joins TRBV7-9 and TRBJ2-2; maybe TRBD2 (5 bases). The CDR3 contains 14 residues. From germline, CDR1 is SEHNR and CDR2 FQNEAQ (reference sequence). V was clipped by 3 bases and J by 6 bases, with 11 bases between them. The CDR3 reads CASSLEVIAGELFF. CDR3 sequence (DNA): TGTGCCAGCAGCTTGGAGGTTATCGCCGGGGAGCTGTTTTTT.

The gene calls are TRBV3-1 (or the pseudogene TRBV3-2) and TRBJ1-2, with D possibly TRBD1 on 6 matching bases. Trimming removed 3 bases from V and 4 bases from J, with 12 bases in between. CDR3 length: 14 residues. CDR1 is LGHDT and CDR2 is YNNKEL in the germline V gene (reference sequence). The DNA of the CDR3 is TGTGCCAGCAGCCAGCTCACAGGGTCCTATGGCTACACCTTC. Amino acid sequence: CASSQLTGSYGYTF.

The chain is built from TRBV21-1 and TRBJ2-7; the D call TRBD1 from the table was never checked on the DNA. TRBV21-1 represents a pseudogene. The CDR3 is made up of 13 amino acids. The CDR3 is CASSRDRAYEQYF. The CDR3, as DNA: TGTGCCAGCAGCCGGGACAGAGCCTACGAGCAGTACTTC.

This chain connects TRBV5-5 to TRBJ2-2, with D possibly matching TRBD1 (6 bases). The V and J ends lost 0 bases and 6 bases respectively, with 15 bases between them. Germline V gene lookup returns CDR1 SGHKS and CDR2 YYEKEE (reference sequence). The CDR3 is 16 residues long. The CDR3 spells CASSLAQGYPSGELFF. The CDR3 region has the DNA TGTGCCAGCAGCTTGGCACAGGGATACCCGTCCGGGGAGCTGTTTTTT.

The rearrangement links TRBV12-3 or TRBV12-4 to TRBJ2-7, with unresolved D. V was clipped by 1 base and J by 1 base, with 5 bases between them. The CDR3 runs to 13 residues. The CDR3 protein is CASSLVSSYEQYF. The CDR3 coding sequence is TGTGCCAGCAGTTTAGTCAGTTCCTACGAGCAGTACTTC.

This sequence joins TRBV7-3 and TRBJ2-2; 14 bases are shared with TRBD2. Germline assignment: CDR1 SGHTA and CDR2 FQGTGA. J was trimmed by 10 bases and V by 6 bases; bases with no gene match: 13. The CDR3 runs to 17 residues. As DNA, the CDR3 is TGTGCCAGCAGTTACCAAGGACTAGCGGGGGGCCGGGAGGAGCTGTTTTTT. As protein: CASSYQGLAGGREELFF.

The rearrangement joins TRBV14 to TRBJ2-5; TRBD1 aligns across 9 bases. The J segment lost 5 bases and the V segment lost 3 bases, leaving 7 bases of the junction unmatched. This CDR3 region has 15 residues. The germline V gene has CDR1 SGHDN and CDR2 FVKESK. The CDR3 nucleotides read TGTGCCAGCAGCCAGGTACAGGGGGCCGAGGAGACCCAGTACTTC. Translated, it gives CASSQVQGAEETQYF.

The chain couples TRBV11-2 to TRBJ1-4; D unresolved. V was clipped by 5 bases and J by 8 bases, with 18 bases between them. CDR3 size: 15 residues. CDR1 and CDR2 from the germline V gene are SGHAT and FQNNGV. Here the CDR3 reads CASSPGRGRQEKLFF. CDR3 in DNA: TGTGCCAGCAGCCCAGGTCGGGGTCGCCAGGAAAAACTGTTTTTT. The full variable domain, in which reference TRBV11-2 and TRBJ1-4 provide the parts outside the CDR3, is EAGVAQSPRYKIIEKRQSVAFWCNPISGHATLYWYQQILGQGPKLLIQFQNNGVVDDSQLPKDRFSAERLKGVDSTLKIQPAKLEDSAVYLCASSPGRGRQEKLFFGSGTQLSVL.

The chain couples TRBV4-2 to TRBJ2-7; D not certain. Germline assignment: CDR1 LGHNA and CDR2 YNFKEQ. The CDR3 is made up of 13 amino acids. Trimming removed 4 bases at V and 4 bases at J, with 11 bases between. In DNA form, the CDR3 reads TGTGCCAGCAGCCCGCGTCCTTTATACGAGCAGTACTTC. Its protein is CASSPRPLYEQYF.

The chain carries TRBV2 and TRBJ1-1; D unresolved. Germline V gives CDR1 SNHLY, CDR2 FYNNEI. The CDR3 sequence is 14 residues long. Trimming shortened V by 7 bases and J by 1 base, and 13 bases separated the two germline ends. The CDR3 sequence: CASTTYGGNTEAFF. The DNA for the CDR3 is TGTGCCAGCACCACTTACGGTGGGAACACTGAAGCTTTCTTT.

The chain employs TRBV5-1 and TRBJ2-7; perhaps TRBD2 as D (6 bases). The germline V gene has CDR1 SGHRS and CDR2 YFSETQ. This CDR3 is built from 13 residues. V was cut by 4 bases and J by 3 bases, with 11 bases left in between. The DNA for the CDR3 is TGCGCCAGCAGCGGACTACTAGACTACGAGCAGTACTTC. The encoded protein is CASSGLLDYEQYF.

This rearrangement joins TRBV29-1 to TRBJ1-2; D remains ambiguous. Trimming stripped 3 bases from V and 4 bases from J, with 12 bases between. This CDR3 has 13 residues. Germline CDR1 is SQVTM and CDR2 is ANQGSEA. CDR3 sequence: CSVDEGAGYGYTF. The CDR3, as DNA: TGCAGCGTTGACGAGGGCGCGGGCTATGGCTACACCTTC.